The 26 T cell receptor beta chains below all came from one sample that was sequenced in a study of OX40 agonist ivuxolimab in advanced cancers. TCRdb keeps only in-frame clones here, not all; method: immunoSEQ multiplex PCR. This table has approximately 90,000 clones, around 85% appearing once. This sample comprised CD4+ or CD8+ T cells sorted from blood, obtained in a trial of the OX40 agonist ivuxolimab. The receptors originated from an adult with an advanced solid tumor such as melanoma, head and neck, liver or kidney cancer.

V usage is TRBV6-1 and J usage is TRBJ1-3; no reliable D call. Per the germline V gene, CDR1 is MNHNS and CDR2 is SASEGT. CDR3 length: 15 residues. V was cut by 5 bases and J by 1 base, with 12 bases left in between. Here the CDR3 reads CASSPRSGSGNTIYF. CDR3 coding DNA: TGTGCCAGCAGTCCTCGCTCGGGGTCTGGAAACACCATATATTTT.

The chain employs TRBV7-2 and TRBJ2-7; D might be TRBD1 (6 bases). Trimming removed 0 bases from V and 6 bases from J, with 18 bases in between. Germline V lookup: CDR1 SGHTA, CDR2 FQGNSA. The CDR3 has 16 amino acids. CDR3 coding DNA: TGTGCCAGCAGCTTAGCGGTGGACAGCACGGGGTCCGAGCAGTACTTC. Its translation: CASSLAVDSTGSEQYF.

This chain links TRBV28 with TRBJ2-5; 9 bases map to TRBD2. Losses at the gene ends were 4 bases for V and 1 base for J; bases not matched to a gene: 10. The germline CDR1 and CDR2 sequences are MDHEN and SYDVKM. The CDR3 runs to 17 residues. The CDR3: CASSSPGLAAIQETQYF. The CDR3 DNA reads as TGTGCCAGCAGTTCACCGGGACTAGCAGCCATCCAAGAGACCCAGTACTTC. The full variable domain, completed using reference TRBV28 and TRBJ2-5, is DVKVTQSSRYLVKRTGEKVFLECVQDMDHENMFWYRQDPGLGLRLIYFSYDVKMKEKGDIPEGYSVSREKKERFSLILESASTNQTSMYLCASSSPGLAAIQETQYFGPGTRLLVL.

The chain recombines TRBV7-2 with TRBJ1-2; the match to TRBD1 covers 7 bases. Germline trimming cut 0 bases from V and 2 bases from J; bases unmatched to any gene: 0. Germline CDR1 is SGHTA and CDR2 is FQGNSA. The CDR3 covers 14 residues. DNA of the CDR3: TGTGCCAGCAGCTTAGCGGGACAGAACTATGGCTACACCTTC. Translating it yields CASSLAGQNYGYTF.

This sequence joins TRBV15 and TRBJ2-7, with D maybe TRBD1 (5 bases). The CDR3 is 14 amino acids. V lost 1 base to trimming and J lost 6 bases, with 13 bases between them. Germline CDR1 is LNHNV and CDR2 is YYDKDF (reference sequence). The CDR3 loop is CATSRVRGWSEQYF. The DNA for the CDR3 is TGTGCCACCAGCAGAGTAAGGGGATGGAGCGAGCAGTACTTC.

The chain has TRBV19 and TRBJ2-2; no definite D call. Trimming stripped 3 bases from V and 1 base from J, with 3 bases between. This CDR3 contains 13 residues. CDR1 and CDR2 from the germline V gene are LNHDA and SQIVND (reference sequence). In DNA, the CDR3 is TGTGCCAGTAGTATGGGGAACACCGGGGAGCTGTTTTTT. Its protein is CASSMGNTGELFF.

Here the CDR3 reads CASSLQGISTDTQYF. CDR3 sequence (DNA): TGTGCCAGCAGTTTGCAAGGGATTAGCACAGATACGCAGTATTTT. The rearrangement joins TRBV27 to TRBJ2-3, with D hard to call. The CDR3 sequence is 15 residues long. The germline gives CDR1 MNHEY, CDR2 SMNVEV (reference sequence). V gave up 3 bases and J gave up 0 bases, with 10 bases separating them.

In DNA form, the CDR3 reads TGTGCCAGCGGATTAGCGGGAGGCCCTTTCAATGAGCAGTTCTTC. It yields the protein CASGLAGGPFNEQFF. This sequence joins TRBV7-2 and TRBJ2-1, with 10 positions matching TRBD2. The CDR3 has 15 amino acids. The germline V gene encodes CDR1 SGHTA and CDR2 FQGNSA. The V segment lost 8 bases and the J segment 6 bases; nucleotides outside the gene matches: 10.

The rearrangement links TRBV28 to TRBJ2-1; D tentatively reads TRBD1 or TRBD2 (6 bases each). CDR1 is MDHEN and CDR2 is SYDVKM in the germline V gene. Trimming removed 2 bases from V and 10 bases from J, with 15 bases in between. This CDR3 is 14 amino acids long. CDR3 loop: CASSLGDKGGEQFF. The CDR3 nucleotides are TGTGCCAGCAGTTTAGGGGACAAAGGAGGGGAGCAGTTCTTC. The entire variable domain, with the rest obtained from reference TRBV28 and TRBJ2-1, is as follows: DVKVTQSSRYLVKRTGEKVFLECVQDMDHENMFWYRQDPGLGLRLIYFSYDVKMKEKGDIPEGYSVSREKKERFSLILESASTNQTSMYLCASSLGDKGGEQFFGPGTRLTVL.

This chain uses TRBV7-2 with TRBJ1-3; TRBD1 might be the D (6 bases). The CDR3 consists of 16 residues. Trimming removed 1 base at V and 3 bases at J, with 13 bases between. The V gene's germline CDR1 is SGHTA and CDR2 FQGNSA. The CDR3 region has the DNA TGTGCCAGCAGCTTAGTCGGGGGCGCATATGGAAACACCATATATTTT. Translating it yields CASSLVGGAYGNTIYF.

The chain recombines TRBV2 with TRBJ2-5; TRBD1 aligns across 12 bases. The germline CDR1 and CDR2 sequences are SNHLY and FYNNEI. This CDR3 spans 13 amino acids. With V trimmed by 8 bases and J by 5 bases, 3 bases remained unmatched. This CDR3 reads CASGTGGEETQYF. The CDR3 DNA follows: TGTGCCAGCGGGACAGGGGGCGAGGAGACCCAGTACTTC.

In DNA form, the CDR3 reads TGTGCCAGCAGCTTAAGTGGGACAGGGGCAGATACGCAGTATTTT. Translation gives CASSLSGTGADTQYF. The chain joins TRBV7-3 to TRBJ2-3; 10 bases are shared with TRBD1. V dropped 1 base and J dropped 4; count of bases not matched to a gene: 2. The CDR3 loop spans 15 amino acids. Germline V gene data show CDR1 as SGHTA and CDR2 as FQGTGA.

This chain uses TRBV5-4 with TRBJ2-3; the D gene is possibly TRBD2 (6 bases). The CDR3 length is 15 residues. Per germline, CDR1 SGHNT and CDR2 YYREEE (reference sequence). V dropped 4 bases and J dropped 3 bases, with 15 bases sitting between them. CDR3 sequence reads: CASSLSWLATDTQYF. DNA of the CDR3: TGTGCCAGCAGCCTCTCTTGGCTAGCGACAGATACGCAGTATTTT.

This chain uses TRBV20-1 with TRBJ2-7, with D hard to call. The V gene's germline CDR1 is DFQATT and CDR2 SNEGSKA (reference sequence). The CDR3 has 11 residues. The V end was cut by 5 bases, the J end by 7 bases, with 12 bases between. CDR3 sequence reads: CSAPRLGEQYF. In DNA form, the CDR3 reads TGCAGTGCTCCCCGTCTCGGGGAGCAGTACTTC.

The chain links TRBV10-1 to TRBJ2-3; 7 positions match TRBD1. Germline trimming cut 2 bases from V and 6 bases from J; bases unmatched to any gene: 11. There are 16 residues in the CDR3. Germline CDR1 WNHNN, CDR2 SYGVQD (reference sequence). In DNA form, the CDR3 reads TGCGCCAGCAGTGAGGGTGGGGACAGAGGGTCCGATACGCAGTATTTT. Amino acid sequence: CASSEGGDRGSDTQYF.

V is TRBV7-3 and J is TRBJ2-7, with 7 bases aligning to TRBD2. The germline V gene encodes CDR1 SGHTA and CDR2 FQGTGA. The CDR3 sequence is 15 residues long. V gave up 5 bases and J gave up 5 bases; unmatched junction bases: 12. The chain's CDR3 is CASSPGAGASHEQYF. CDR3 coding DNA: TGTGCCAGCAGCCCCGGGGCGGGAGCATCCCACGAGCAGTACTTC.

The table lists this clone with a count of one. The J gene is TRBJ2-3, the V gene TRBV28; D is ambiguous. Trimming removed 7 bases from V and 0 bases from J, with 8 bases in between. CDR3 size: 13 residues. CDR1 and CDR2 from the germline V gene are MDHEN and SYDVKM. CDR3 nucleotides: TGTGCCAGCACGCGGCCTAGCACAGATACGCAGTATTTT. Its protein product is CASTRPSTDTQYF.

This chain links TRBV6-1 with TRBJ2-7; D ambiguous. CDR1 and CDR2 (germline): MNHNS, SASEGT. The V and J ends lost 9 bases and 2 bases respectively, with 14 bases between them. CDR3 length equals 13 residues. CDR3: CASALQIAYEQYF. The CDR3 DNA sequence: TGTGCCAGTGCGTTACAGATTGCCTACGAGCAGTACTTC.

V and J are TRBV21-1 and TRBJ2-3; the table assigns TRBD1, which was not confirmed against the DNA. TRBV21-1 is annotated as a pseudogene. There are 14 residues in the CDR3. The CDR3 coding sequence is TGTGCCAGCGCCGGGACAGGGTACACAGATACGCAGTATTTT. Protein: CASAGTGYTDTQYF.

This chain joins TRBV19 and TRBJ1-1; tentatively, D is TRBD1 (5 bases). Germline CDR1 LNHDA, CDR2 SQIVND (reference sequence). V was pared by 3 bases and J by 3 bases, with 11 bases between. The CDR3 is 14 amino acids. CDR3: CASSIRGTDTEAFF. The CDR3 nucleotides read TGTGCCAGTAGTATTCGAGGGACGGACACTGAAGCTTTCTTT.

This chain joins TRBV7-3 and TRBJ2-1, with 9 bases aligning to TRBD2. Germline values: CDR1 SGHTA, CDR2 FQGTGA. The CDR3 loop spans 14 amino acids. J was trimmed by 7 bases and V by 5 bases; bases with no gene match: 6. The CDR3 DNA sequence: TGTGCCAGCAGCGGTAGCGGGAGACGGAATGAGCAGTTCTTC. It specifies CASSGSGRRNEQFF.

The rearrangement uses TRBV19 and TRBJ2-2, with D tentatively TRBD1 (6 bases). The CDR3 is 16 amino acids. Germline V gives CDR1 LNHDA, CDR2 SQIVND (reference sequence). The V end was cut by 1 base, the J end by 0 bases, with 9 bases between. CDR3 sequence (DNA): TGTGCCAGTAGTATAGGAGGGACACCGAACACCGGGGAGCTGTTTTTT. This codes for CASSIGGTPNTGELFF.

This clone was detected a few times. The chain uses TRBV13 and TRBJ2-7; 8 bases line up with TRBD1. Germline V lookup: CDR1 PRHDT, CDR2 FYEKMQ (reference sequence). The CDR3 is 12 amino acids. Trimming at V came to 3 bases and at J to 12 bases, leaving 7 bases not matched to a gene. As DNA, the CDR3 is TGTGCCAGCAGCTTGGGTAGGACAGGGTGGTACTTC. It specifies CASSLGRTGWYF.

The rearrangement joins TRBV6-6 to TRBJ2-1, with 7 bases aligning to TRBD2. Losses at the gene ends were 5 bases for V and 5 bases for J; bases not matched to a gene: 6. Germline CDR1 MNHNY, CDR2 SVGAGI (reference sequence). This CDR3 region has 14 residues. The CDR3 DNA reads as TGTGCCAGCAGTCGACTGGGACTACACAATGAGCAGTTCTTC. It codes for CASSRLGLHNEQFF.

The chain couples TRBV2 to TRBJ2-5; unclear D gene. The end of the DNA fits TRBJ2-7 better, so the J call may be wrong. CDR1 SNHLY and CDR2 FYNNEI come from the germline V gene. The CDR3 has 12 residues. CDR3 sequence: CASSPDRYEQYF. In nucleotides, the CDR3 is TGTGCCAGCAGTCCGGACCGGTACGAGCAGTACTTC.

The rearrangement joins TRBV4-3 to TRBJ1-5, with D hard to call. V was pared by 0 bases and J by 0 bases, with 15 bases between. Germline V lookup: CDR1 LGHNA, CDR2 YSLEER. The CDR3 spans 18 residues. For the CDR3, the DNA is TGCGCCAGCAGCCAAGAGTTCGGTGGCAGAAATAGCAATCAGCCCCAGCATTTT. It codes for CASSQEFGGRNSNQPQHF.